One sample yielded the 3 T cell receptor beta chains listed below, sequenced in a study of beta chain features in type 1 diabetes. cDNA synthesis used the whole RNA isolate, giving expressed TCRB sequences. Clones were read by immunoSEQ multiplex PCR, and TCRdb kept only the in-frame ones, dropping some. The sample lists over 500,000 clones; around 16% were seen once. Sequencing was done on a sample of naive CD4+ T cells from blood. These receptors came from a man aged 18 to 29 in good health.

This clone was found a few times. The V gene is TRBV30, the J gene TRBJ1-4; D is uncertain. Germline assignment: CDR1 GTSNPN and CDR2 SVGIG (reference sequence). The CDR3 runs 13 residues. V was shortened by 8 bases and J by 2 bases, with 12 bases between the two germline ends. The CDR3, as DNA: TGTGCCCAGACCCTGCGGACTAATGAAAAACTGTTTTTT. Amino acid sequence: CAQTLRTNEKLFF.

The rearrangement joins TRBV5-4 to TRBJ2-3; 8 bases fit TRBD2. V lost 4 bases, J lost 2 bases, and 15 bases stayed unmatched. Looked up from germline, CDR1 is SGHNT and CDR2 is YYREEE (reference sequence). There are 18 residues in the CDR3. Written as DNA, the CDR3 is TGTGCCAGCAGCCCCCGCGGGGTCGGCGGGGGGATCACAGATACGCAGTATTTT. Translation: CASSPRGVGGGITDTQYF.

The rearrangement uses TRBV5-4 and TRBJ2-3; a possible D gene is TRBD2 (5 bases). The CDR3 covers 16 residues. Germline V gene sequence: CDR1 SGHNT, CDR2 YYREEE (reference sequence). Trimming stripped 0 bases from V and 0 bases from J, with 11 bases between. CDR3 protein: CASSLDGRTSTDTQYF. The CDR3 bases are TGTGCCAGCAGCTTGGATGGGAGAACTAGCACAGATACGCAGTATTTT.